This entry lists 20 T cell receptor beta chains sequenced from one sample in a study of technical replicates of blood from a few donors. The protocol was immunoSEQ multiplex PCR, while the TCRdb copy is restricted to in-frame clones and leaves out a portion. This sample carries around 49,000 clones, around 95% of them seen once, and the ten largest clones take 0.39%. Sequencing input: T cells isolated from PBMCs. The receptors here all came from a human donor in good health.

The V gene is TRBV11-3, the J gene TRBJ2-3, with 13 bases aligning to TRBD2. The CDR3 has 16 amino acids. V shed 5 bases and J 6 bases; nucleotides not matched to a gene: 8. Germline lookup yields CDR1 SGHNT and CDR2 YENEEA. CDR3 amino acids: CASSGLAGVSMDTQYF. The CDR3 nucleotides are TGTGCCAGCAGCGGACTAGCGGGAGTGAGTATGGATACGCAGTATTTT.

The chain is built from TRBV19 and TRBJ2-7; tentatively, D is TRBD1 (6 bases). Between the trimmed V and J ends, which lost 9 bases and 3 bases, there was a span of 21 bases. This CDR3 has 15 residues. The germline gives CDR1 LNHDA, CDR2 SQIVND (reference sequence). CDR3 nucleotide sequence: TGTGCCAGCAAGCGAAATGACAGGTTATACTACGAGCAGTACTTC. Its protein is CASKRNDRLYYEQYF.

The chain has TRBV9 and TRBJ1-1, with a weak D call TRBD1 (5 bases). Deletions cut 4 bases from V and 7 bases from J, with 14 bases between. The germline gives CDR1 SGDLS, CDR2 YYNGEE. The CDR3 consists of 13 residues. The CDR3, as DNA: TGTGCCAGCAGCCCGTCGACAGACGGTGAAGCTTTCTTT. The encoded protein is CASSPSTDGEAFF.

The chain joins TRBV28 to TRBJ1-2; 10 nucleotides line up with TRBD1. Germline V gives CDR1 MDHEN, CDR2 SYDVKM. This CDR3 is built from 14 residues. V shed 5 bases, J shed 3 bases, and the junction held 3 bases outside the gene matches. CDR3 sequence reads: CASSRDRGDYGYTF. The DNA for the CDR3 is TGTGCCAGCAGTCGGGACAGGGGTGACTATGGCTACACCTTC.

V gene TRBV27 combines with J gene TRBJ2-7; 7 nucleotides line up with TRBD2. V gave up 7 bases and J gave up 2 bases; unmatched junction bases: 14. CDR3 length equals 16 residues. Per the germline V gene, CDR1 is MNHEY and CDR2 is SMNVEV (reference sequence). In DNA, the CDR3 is TGTGCCAGCACAACACTGTCAGCGGGGCCCCCCTACGAGCAGTACTTC. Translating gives CASTTLSAGPPYEQYF.

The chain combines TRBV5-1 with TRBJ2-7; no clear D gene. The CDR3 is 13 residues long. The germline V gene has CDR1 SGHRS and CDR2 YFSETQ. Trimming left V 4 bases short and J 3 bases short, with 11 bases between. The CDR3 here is CASSQIEDYEQYF. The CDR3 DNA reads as TGCGCCAGCAGCCAAATAGAGGACTACGAGCAGTACTTC.

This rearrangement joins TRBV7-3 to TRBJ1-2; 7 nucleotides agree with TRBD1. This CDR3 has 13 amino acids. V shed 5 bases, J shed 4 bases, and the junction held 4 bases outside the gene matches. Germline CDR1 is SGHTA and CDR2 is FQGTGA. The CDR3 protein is CASSPQGGYGYTF. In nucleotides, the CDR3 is TGTGCCAGCAGCCCGCAGGGGGGCTATGGCTACACCTTC.

CDR3: CASSLGVRDYGYTF. CDR3 nucleotide sequence: TGTGCCAGCAGCTTAGGGGTCAGGGACTATGGCTACACCTTC. The gene calls are TRBV7-8 and TRBJ1-2; D perhaps matches TRBD1 (5 bases). CDR1 SGHVS and CDR2 FQNEAQ come from the germline V gene. The germline V and J ends were trimmed by 1 base and 3 bases, with 9 bases remaining between them. The CDR3 is 14 residues long. The full variable domain, in which reference TRBV7-8 and TRBJ1-2 provide the parts outside the CDR3, is GAGVSQSPRYKVAKRGQDVALRCDPISGHVSLFWYQQALGQGPEFLTYFQNEAQLDKSGLPSDRFFAERPEGSVSTLKIQRTQQEDSAVYLCASSLGVRDYGYTFGSGTRLTVV.

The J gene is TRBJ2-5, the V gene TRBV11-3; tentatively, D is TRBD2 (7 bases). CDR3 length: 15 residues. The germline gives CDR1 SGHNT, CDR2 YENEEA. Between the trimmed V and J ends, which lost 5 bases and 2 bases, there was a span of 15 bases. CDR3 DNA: TGTGCCAGCAGCCGAGGGGGGGGTCAACAAGAGACCCAGTACTTC. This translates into CASSRGGGQQETQYF. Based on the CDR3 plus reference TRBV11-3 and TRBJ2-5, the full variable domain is EAGVVQSPRYKIIEKKQPVAFWCNPISGHNTLYWYLQNLGQGPELLIRYENEEAVDDSQLPKDRFSAERLKGVDSTLKIQPAELGDSAVYLCASSRGGGQQETQYFGPGTRLLVL.

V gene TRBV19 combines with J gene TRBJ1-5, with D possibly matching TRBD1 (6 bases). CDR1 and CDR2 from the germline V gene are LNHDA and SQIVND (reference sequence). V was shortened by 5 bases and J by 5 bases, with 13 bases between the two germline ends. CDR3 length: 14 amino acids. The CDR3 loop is CASSLTGFDQPQHF. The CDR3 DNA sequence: TGTGCCAGTAGTCTTACAGGGTTCGATCAGCCCCAGCATTTT.

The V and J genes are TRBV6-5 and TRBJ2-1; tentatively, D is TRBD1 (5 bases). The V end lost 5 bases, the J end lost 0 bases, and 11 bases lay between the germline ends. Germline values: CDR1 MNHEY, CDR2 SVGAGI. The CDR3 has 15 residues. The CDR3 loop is CASSTDSLSYNEQFF. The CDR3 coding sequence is TGTGCCAGCAGTACTGACAGCCTCTCCTACAATGAGCAGTTCTTC.

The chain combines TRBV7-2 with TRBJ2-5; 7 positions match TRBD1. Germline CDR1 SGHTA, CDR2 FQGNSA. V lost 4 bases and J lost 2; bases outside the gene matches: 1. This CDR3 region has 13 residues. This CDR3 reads CASSWTGQETQYF. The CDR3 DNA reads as TGTGCCAGCAGCTGGACAGGACAAGAGACCCAGTACTTC.

CDR3 nucleotides: TGTGCCAGCAGCTCCGGGACTAGCGGAATCTACGAGCAGTACTTC. It yields the protein CASSSGTSGIYEQYF. V gene TRBV6-5 combines with J gene TRBJ2-7; TRBD2 agrees at 11 bases. The V segment lost 6 bases and the J segment 3 bases; nucleotides outside the gene matches: 7. The CDR3 runs to 15 residues. Per the germline V gene, CDR1 is MNHEY and CDR2 is SVGAGI.

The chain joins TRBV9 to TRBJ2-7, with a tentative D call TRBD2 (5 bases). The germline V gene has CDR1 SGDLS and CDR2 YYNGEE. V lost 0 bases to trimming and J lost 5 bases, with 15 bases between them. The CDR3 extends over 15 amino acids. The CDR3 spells CASSVAEGRRDEQYF. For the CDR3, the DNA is TGTGCCAGCAGCGTAGCTGAAGGGAGAAGGGACGAGCAGTACTTC.

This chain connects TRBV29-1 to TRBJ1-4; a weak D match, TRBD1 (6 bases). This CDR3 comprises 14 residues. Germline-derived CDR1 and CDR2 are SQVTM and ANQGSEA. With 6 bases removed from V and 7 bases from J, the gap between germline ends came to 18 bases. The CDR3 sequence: CSVLETGLSEKLFF. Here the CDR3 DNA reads TGCAGCGTCCTAGAAACAGGGCTCTCTGAAAAACTGTTTTTT.

The CDR3 sequence: CASSGTGGTSNQPQHF. The CDR3 bases are TGTGCCAGCAGTGGGACAGGGGGTACTAGCAATCAGCCCCAGCATTTT. The chain employs TRBV2 and TRBJ1-5, with 10 nucleotides matching TRBD1. With 4 bases clipped from V and 0 bases from J, the junction kept 3 bases outside the gene matches. Germline V gives CDR1 SNHLY, CDR2 FYNNEI. The CDR3 sequence is 16 residues long.

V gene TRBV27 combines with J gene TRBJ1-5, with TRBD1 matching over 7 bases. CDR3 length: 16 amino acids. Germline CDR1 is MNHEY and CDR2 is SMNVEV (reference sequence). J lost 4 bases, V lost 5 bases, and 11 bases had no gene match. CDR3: CASSRRKDRFNQPQHF. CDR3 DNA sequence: TGTGCCAGCAGTCGAAGAAAGGACAGGTTTAATCAGCCCCAGCATTTT.

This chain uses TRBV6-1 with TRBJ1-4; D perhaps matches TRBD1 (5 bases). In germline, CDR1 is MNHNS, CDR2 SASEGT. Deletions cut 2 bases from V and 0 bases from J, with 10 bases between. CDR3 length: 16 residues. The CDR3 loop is CASSEWRGSTNEKLFF. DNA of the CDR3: TGTGCCAGCAGTGAATGGAGGGGATCAACTAATGAAAAACTGTTTTTT.

For the CDR3, the DNA is TGTGCCAGCAGCGCCATCAGCGGTGAGCCCCAGCATTTT. It codes for CASSAISGEPQHF. The genes are TRBV6-1 and TRBJ1-5; D gene unclear. Trimming cost V 6 bases and J 8 bases, with 14 bases left between them. CDR3 length equals 13 residues. From germline, CDR1 is MNHNS and CDR2 SASEGT.

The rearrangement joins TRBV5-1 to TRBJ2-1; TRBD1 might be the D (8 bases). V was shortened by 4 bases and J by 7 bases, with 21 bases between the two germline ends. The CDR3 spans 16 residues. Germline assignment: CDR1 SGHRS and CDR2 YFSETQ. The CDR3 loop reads CASSRSGGQGGNEQFF. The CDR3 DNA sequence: TGCGCCAGCAGCCGGTCGGGAGGACAGGGAGGAAATGAGCAGTTCTTC.